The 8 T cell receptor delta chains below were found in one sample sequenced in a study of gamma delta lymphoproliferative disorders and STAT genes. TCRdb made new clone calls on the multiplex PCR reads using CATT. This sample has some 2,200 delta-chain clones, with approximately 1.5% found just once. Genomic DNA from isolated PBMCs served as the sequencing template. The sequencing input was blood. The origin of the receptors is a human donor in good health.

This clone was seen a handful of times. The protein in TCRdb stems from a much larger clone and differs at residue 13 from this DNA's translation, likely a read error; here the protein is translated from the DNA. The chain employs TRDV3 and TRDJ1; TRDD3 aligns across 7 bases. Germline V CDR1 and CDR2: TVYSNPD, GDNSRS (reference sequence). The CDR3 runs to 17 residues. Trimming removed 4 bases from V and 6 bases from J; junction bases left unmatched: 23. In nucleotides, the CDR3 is TGTGCCTCTAACCCCCCCCATAAGTGGGGGACCGACAATAAACTCATCTTT. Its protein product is CASNPPHKWGTDNKLIF.

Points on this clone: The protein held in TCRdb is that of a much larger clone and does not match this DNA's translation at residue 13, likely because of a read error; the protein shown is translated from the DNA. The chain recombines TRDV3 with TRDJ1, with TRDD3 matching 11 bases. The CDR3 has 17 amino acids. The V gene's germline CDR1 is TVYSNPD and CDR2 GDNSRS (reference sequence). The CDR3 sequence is CACWGIPGGSYTNKLIF. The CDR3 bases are TGTGCCTGCTGGGGGATACCCGGCGGTTCGTACACCAATAAACTCATCTTT.

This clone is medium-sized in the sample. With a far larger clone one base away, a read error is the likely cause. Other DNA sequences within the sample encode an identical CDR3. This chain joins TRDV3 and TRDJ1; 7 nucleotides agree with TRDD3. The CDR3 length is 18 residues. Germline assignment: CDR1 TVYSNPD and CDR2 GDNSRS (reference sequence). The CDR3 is CAFRFPPVGGWGTDKLIF. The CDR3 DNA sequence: TGTGCCTTTCGGTTCCCACCAGTCGGGGGATGGGGAACCGATAAACTTATCTTT.

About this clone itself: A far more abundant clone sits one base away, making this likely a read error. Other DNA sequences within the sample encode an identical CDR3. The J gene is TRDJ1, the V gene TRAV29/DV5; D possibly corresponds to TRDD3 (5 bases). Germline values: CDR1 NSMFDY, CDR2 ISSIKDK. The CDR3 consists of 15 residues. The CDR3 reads CAASHSPGNHRGLIF. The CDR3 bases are TGCGCAGCAAGCCACTCCCCGGGGAACCATAGGGGACTCATCTTT.

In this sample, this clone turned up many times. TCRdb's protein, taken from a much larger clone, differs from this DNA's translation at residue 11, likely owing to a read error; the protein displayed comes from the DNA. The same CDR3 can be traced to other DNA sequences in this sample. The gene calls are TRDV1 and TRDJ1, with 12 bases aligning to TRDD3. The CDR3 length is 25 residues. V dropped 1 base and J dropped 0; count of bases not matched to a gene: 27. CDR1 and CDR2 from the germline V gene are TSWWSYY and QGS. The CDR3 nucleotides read TGTGCTCTTGGGGAACCGTTACTAACCCGTGCTGGGGGATACGCGAAGAAGCTCTACACCGATAAACTCATCTTT. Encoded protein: CALGEPLLTRAGGYAKKLYTDKLIF.

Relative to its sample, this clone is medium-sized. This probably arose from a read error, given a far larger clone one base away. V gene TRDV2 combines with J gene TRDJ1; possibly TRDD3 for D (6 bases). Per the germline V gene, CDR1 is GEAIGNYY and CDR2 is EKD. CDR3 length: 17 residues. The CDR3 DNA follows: TGTGCCTGTGACACCTTAGGAGTAGCGGGGGACACCGATAAACCCATCTTT. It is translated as CACDTLGVAGDTDKPIF.

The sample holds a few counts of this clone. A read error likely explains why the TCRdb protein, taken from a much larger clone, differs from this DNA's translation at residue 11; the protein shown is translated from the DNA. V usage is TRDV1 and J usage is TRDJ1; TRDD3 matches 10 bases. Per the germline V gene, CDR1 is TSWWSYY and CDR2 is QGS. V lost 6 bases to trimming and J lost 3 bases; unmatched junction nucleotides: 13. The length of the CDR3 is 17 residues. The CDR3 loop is CALGRCHWGMAADKLIF. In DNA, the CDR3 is TGTGCTCTTGGTAGATGCCACTGGGGGATGGCAGCCGATAAACTCATCTTT.

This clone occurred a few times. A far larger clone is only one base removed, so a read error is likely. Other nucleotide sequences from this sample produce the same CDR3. This chain's CDR3 is CACDPLGDSDKLIF. CDR3 in DNA: TGCGCCTGTGACCCCCTGGGGGATTCCGATAAACTCATCTTT. The chain links TRDV2 to TRDJ1, with 9 bases aligning to TRDD3. The CDR3 runs 14 residues. Germline V gives CDR1 GEAIGNYY, CDR2 EKD.